This TCR beta chain was sequenced during a study of T cell responses to AZD1222 COVID-19 vaccine. Regarding the study as a whole: Nearly half of the spike-specific TCRs reportedly recognize variant regions that carry no mutations. Vaccine-associated CD4 TCRs ranged over spike, dominating at 160-218 and 743-854. Sampling that yielded the repertoires occurred only after the peak T cell response. A mostly white British donor set with more females was recruited, and clonal diversity was possibly underestimated.

Sequencing used immunoSEQ multiplex PCR; TCRdb keeps in-frame clones, though not all of them. Of 65,000 to 90,000 clones in the sample, 70% to 90% were seen once. The sample holds one count of this clone. As yet, its antigen is unknown. Germline loops: CDR1 GTSNPN, CDR2 SVGIG (reference sequence). The CDR3 has 15 residues. Trimming took 0 bases from V and 7 from J; bases not matched to a gene: 10. The sample in question was peripheral blood, obtained on day 0 of AZD1222 vaccination. V gene TRBV30 combines with J gene TRBJ2-3, with TRBD2 identical over 7 bases. The TCR comes from an adult in good health. Here the CDR3 DNA reads TGTGCCTGGAGTGTACGAGCGGGGCCCGTTCATACGCAGTATTTT. Its translation is CAWSVRAGPVHTQYF.